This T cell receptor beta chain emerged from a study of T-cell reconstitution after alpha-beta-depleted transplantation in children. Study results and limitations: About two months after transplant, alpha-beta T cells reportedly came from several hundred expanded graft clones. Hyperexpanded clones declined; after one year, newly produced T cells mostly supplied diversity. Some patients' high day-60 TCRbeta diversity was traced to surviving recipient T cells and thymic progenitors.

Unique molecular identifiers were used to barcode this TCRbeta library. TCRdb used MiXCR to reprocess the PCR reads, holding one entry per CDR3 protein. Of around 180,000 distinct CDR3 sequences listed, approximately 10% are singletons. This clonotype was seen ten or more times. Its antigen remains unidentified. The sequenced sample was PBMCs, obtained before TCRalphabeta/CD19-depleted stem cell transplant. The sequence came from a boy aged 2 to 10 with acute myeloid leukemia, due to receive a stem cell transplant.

The DNA for the CDR3 is TGTGCCAGCAGCCAAGAAACAGGGTTTGGCTACACCTTC. Translating gives CASSQETGFGYTF. The chain is built from TRBV14 and TRBJ1-2; D is possibly TRBD1 (6 bases). CDR3 size: 13 residues. Germline CDR1 reads SGHDN; CDR2 reads FVKESK. V was cut by 0 bases and J by 7 bases, with 9 bases left in between.